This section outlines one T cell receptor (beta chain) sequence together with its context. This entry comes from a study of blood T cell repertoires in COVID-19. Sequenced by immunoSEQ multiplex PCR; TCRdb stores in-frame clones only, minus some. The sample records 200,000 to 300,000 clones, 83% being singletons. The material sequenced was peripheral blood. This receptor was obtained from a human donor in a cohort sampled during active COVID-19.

The CDR3 sequence is CASSQDLVRGKNIQYF. For the CDR3, the DNA is TGCGCCAGCAGCCAGGACCTTGTCAGGGGGAAAAACATTCAGTACTTC. The rearrangement joins TRBV5-1 to TRBJ2-4, with 7 bases lining up with TRBD1. Germline V gene data show CDR1 as SGHRS and CDR2 as YFSETQ. V gave up 4 bases and J gave up 4 bases; unmatched junction bases: 11. The CDR3 contains 16 residues.